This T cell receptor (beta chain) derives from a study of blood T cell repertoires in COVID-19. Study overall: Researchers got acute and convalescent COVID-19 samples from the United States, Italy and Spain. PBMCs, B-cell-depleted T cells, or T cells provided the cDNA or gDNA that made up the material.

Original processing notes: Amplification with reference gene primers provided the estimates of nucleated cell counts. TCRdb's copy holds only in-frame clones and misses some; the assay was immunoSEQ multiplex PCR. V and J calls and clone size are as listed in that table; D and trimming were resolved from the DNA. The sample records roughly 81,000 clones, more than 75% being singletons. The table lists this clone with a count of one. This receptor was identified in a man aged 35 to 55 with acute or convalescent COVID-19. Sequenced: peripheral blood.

This chain's CDR3 is CASSLREKEAFF. CDR3 bases: TGTGCCAGCAGTTTACGGGAAAAGGAAGCTTTCTTT. This chain uses TRBV12-3 or TRBV12-4 with TRBJ1-1; D is undetermined. The CDR3 is 12 amino acids. The V gene lost 2 bases and the J gene lost 8 bases, with 9 bases spanning the gap.